This T cell receptor beta chain was profiled in a study of blood T cell repertoires in COVID-19. Study context: COVID-19 samples, acute and convalescent, were from the United States, Italy and Spain. Nucleic acid was either cDNA or gDNA, and it came from T cells, B-cell-depleted T cells, or PBMCs.

Per the study methods: Amplification of reference gene primers was used by the study to estimate nucleated cell counts. Measured with immunoSEQ multiplex PCR; TCRdb has only the in-frame clones, and not every one. For V, J and clone size, that table is used; D and trimming come from the DNA. This sample carries about 180,000 clones, approximately 87% of them seen once, and the ten largest clones take 15% to 20%. Followed over time, Seattle patients had been enrolled while infection was active. The sample consisted of peripheral blood. This receptor was obtained from a person aged 70 to 85 with COVID-19, enrolled during active disease.

The CDR3 bases are TGTGCCAGCAGACACGCCCGGAATAGCGGGGTTGGCTCCTACGAGCAGTACTTC. This codes for CASRHARNSGVGSYEQYF. The chain links TRBV2 to TRBJ2-7; 8 bases match TRBD2. The CDR3 covers 18 residues. Per germline, CDR1 SNHLY and CDR2 FYNNEI. V lost 6 bases to trimming and J lost 0 bases; unmatched junction nucleotides: 16.